The rows below give T cell receptor beta chains drawn from one sample of a study of CD4 T cells in relation to SARS-CoV-2 and coronaviruses. Repertoires were generated with immunoSEQ multiplex PCR, while TCRdb's copy carries only in-frame clones and drops some. Counted here are roughly 68,000 clones, roughly 93% occurring once; the ten biggest clones make up around 0.21%. The specimen was naive CD4+ T cells from PBMCs. The receptors here all came from a human donor in good health. Both conserved end residues are part of each CDR3. Fields, in order: V gene, J gene, clone size, CDR3 length, D gene, CDR3 DNA, CDR3 protein. D genes are given only for firm matches. Expanded clones get a size class; other rows say once, few or many, or leave the size out.

>TRBV2|TRBJ2-3|-|15|TRBD2
TGTGCCAGCAGGGTACTAGCGGGAGGGCCTCAAACGCAGTATTTT
CASRVLAGGPQTQYF
>TRBV12-3/TRBV12-4|TRBJ1-5|-|13|-
TGTGCCAGCAGCGGGGGGAGCAATCAGCCCCAGCATTTT
CASSGGSNQPQHF
>TRBV28|TRBJ1-5|-|15|-
TGTGCCAGCAGTTCAATGGGGGGCCGGGGTCAGCCCCAGCATTTT
CASSSMGGRGQPQHF
>TRBV28|TRBJ2-7|-|10|-
TGTGCCACCCTATCTTACGAGCAGTACTTC
CATLSYEQYF
>TRBV18|TRBJ1-1|-|14|-
TGTGCCAGCTCATACCAGAGCCACTACACTGAAGCTTTCTTT
CASSYQSHYTEAFF
>TRBV5-1|TRBJ2-2|few|15|-
TGCGCCAGCAGCAGGAGCGGGCCGAACACCGGGGAGCTGTTTTTT
CASSRSGPNTGELFF
>TRBV5-8|TRBJ2-1|-|15|-
TGTGCCAGCAGCCGAGGCCGGGAGCCCTACAATGAGCAGTTCTTC
CASSRGREPYNEQFF
>TRBV4-1|TRBJ2-5|-|16|TRBD2
TGCGCCAGCAGCCTATTACTAGCGGGGGGGCAAGAGACCCAGTACTTC
CASSLLLAGGQETQYF
>TRBV5-1|TRBJ2-5|-|16|-
TGCGCCAGCAGTTCCGACGCAGTCCGTAACGGGGAGACCCAGTACTTC
CASSSDAVRNGETQYF
>TRBV6-2/TRBV6-3|TRBJ2-3|-|18|TRBD2
TGTGCCAGCAGTTACTTTAGCGGGGGGCCGGCGGTCACAGATACGCAGTATTTT
CASSYFSGGPAVTDTQYF
>TRBV7-3|TRBJ1-5|-|13|-
TGTGCCAGCAGCCGGGACAATGGTCAGCCCCAGCATTTT
CASSRDNGQPQHF
>TRBV5-1|TRBJ2-5|-|14|-
TGCGCCAGCAGCTTGGTGTTCCACCAAGAGACCCAGTACTTC
CASSLVFHQETQYF
>TRBV5-1|TRBJ1-1|once|15|TRBD1
TGCGCCAGCAGCTCAGATGGGACAGAATACACTGAAGCTTTCTTT
CASSSDGTEYTEAFF
>TRBV18|TRBJ2-7|-|15|TRBD2
TGTGCCAGCTCACCAAGCACTAGCGGGAGCAGCGAGCAGTACTTC
CASSPSTSGSSEQYF
>TRBV7-2|TRBJ1-6|once|16|-
TGTGCCAGCAGCTTAGGAGGGAGTGAGGGGGTATCACCCCTCCACTTT
CASSLGGSEGVSPLHF
>TRBV19|TRBJ1-5|-|15|TRBD1
TGTGCCAGTAGGCCCGGACAGGGGGCGATTCAGCCCCAGCATTTT
CASRPGQGAIQPQHF
>TRBV28|TRBJ1-2|-|14|-
TGTGCCAGCAGGGCACCCCCGGGAAACTATGGCTACACCTTC
CASRAPPGNYGYTF
>TRBV18|TRBJ1-3|-|14|-
TGTGCCAGCTCACCGGGGACAACTGGAAACACCATATATTTT
CASSPGTTGNTIYF
>TRBV11-2|TRBJ2-3|-|16|TRBD2
TGTGCCAGCAGCTTAGTGGGGGGACTAGCCTCAGATACGCAGTATTTT
CASSLVGGLASDTQYF
>TRBV5-5|TRBJ2-2|few|16|-
TGTGCCAGCAGCTTGCCAGCGTCCGGGGTCACCGGGGAGCTGTTTTTT
CASSLPASGVTGELFF
>TRBV18|TRBJ1-3|-|16|TRBD1
TGTGCCAGCTCACCAGACAGGGTCGACTCTGGAAACACCATATATTTT
CASSPDRVDSGNTIYF
>TRBV28|TRBJ2-7|-|14|-
TGTGCCAGCAGTATCCTAGACAGAACCTACGAGCAGTACTTC
CASSILDRTYEQYF
>TRBV7-6|TRBJ1-1|-|13|-
TGTGCCAGCAGCGAACAGGGAAACACTGAAGCTTTCTTT
CASSEQGNTEAFF
>TRBV27|TRBJ1-5|-|16|-
TGTGCCAGCAGTTTAAGAGGAGTAGGGAGTGGTCAGCCCCAGCATTTT
CASSLRGVGSGQPQHF
>TRBV10-3|TRBJ2-5|-|14|-
TGTGCCATCAGTGCTCTGGGGGCGGGAGAGACCCAGTACTTC
CAISALGAGETQYF
>TRBV5-1|TRBJ2-7|-|14|TRBD2
TGCGCCAGCAGCGGGGGAAGGGCGGGGGGCGAGCAGTACTTC
CASSGGRAGGEQYF
>TRBV9|TRBJ2-7|-|15|-
TGTGCCAGCAGCGCCGTCCAGGCGGGCCAGTACGAGCAGTACTTC
CASSAVQAGQYEQYF
>TRBV7-9|TRBJ1-4|-|15|-
TGTGCCAGCAGCTCCTCCGGGGGGCTTAATGAAAAACTGTTTTTT
CASSSSGGLNEKLFF
>TRBV7-9|TRBJ2-1|-|18|TRBD2
TGTGCCAGCAGCCTGCGTAGCGGGGGGGCGAGCTCCTACAATGAGCAGTTCTTC
CASSLRSGGASSYNEQFF
>TRBV4-3|TRBJ2-7|-|18|TRBD1
TGCGCCAGCAGCCAAGACGTTGACGGGACAGGGGGGTCCTACGAGCAGTACTTC
CASSQDVDGTGGSYEQYF
>TRBV25-1|TRBJ1-1|-|16|TRBD1
TGTGCCAGCAGGGGACAGGGGGGCTCAGGGAACACTGAAGCTTTCTTT
CASRGQGGSGNTEAFF
>TRBV10-1|TRBJ2-5|-|15|-
TGCGCCAGCAGTGCAGGGGTACAGGAAGGCGGGACCCAGTACTTC
CASSAGVQEGGTQYF
>TRBV2|TRBJ2-2|few|14|-
TGTGCCAGCAGCTGGACTACTCAGACCGGGGAGCTGTTTTTT
CASSWTTQTGELFF
>TRBV12-3/TRBV12-4|TRBJ2-1|once|13|-
TGTGCCAGCAGCCGATCGACTGGGGATGAGCAGTTCTTC
CASSRSTGDEQFF
>TRBV5-4|TRBJ2-2|-|13|-
TGTGCCAGCAGCCTCCCGAACACCGGGGAGCTGTTTTTT
CASSLPNTGELFF
>TRBV27|TRBJ2-2|-|16|-
TGTGCCAGCAGTCCGAGGACACCCCTGAACACCGGGGAGCTGTTTTTT
CASSPRTPLNTGELFF
>TRBV12-3/TRBV12-4|TRBJ2-5|-|13|-
TGTGCCAGCAGTTCACTTCCTGAAGAGACCCAGTACTTC
CASSSLPEETQYF
>TRBV2|TRBJ1-4|once|16|TRBD1
TGTGCCAGCAGTGAAATTTTGGGACAGGGTCGAGAAAAACTGTTTTTT
CASSEILGQGREKLFF
>TRBV5-1|TRBJ1-1|-|14|-
TGCGCCAGCAGTTATGATGGGGGCTCGACTGAAGCTTTCTTT
CASSYDGGSTEAFF
>TRBV7-2|TRBJ1-4|-|15|TRBD1
TGTGTCAGCAGCCAGGACAGGGGGCGGAATGAAAAACTGTTTTTT
CVSSQDRGRNEKLFF
>TRBV27|TRBJ2-3|-|15|-
TGTGCCAGCAGCTCCACAGGGTTTAGCACAGATACGCAGTATTTT
CASSSTGFSTDTQYF
>TRBV29-1|TRBJ2-3|-|13|TRBD2
TGCAGCGTCTCAGCGGGGGGGCATGATACGCAGTATTTT
CSVSAGGHDTQYF
>TRBV25-1|TRBJ2-1|-|15|-
TGTGCCAGCAGTGCAGGAGCGAGCTCCTACAATGAGCAGTTCTTC
CASSAGASSYNEQFF
>TRBV7-9|TRBJ1-2|-|15|-
TGTGCCAGCAGCCCCACGCCCCTCCTTAACTATGGCTACACCTTC
CASSPTPLLNYGYTF
>TRBV16|TRBJ2-5|-|15|-
TGTGCCAGCAGCCAAGGCCCGACGGTGCAAGAGACCCAGTACTTC
CASSQGPTVQETQYF
>TRBV2|TRBJ2-2|-|16|TRBD1
TGTGCCAGCAGTGAAGAACAGGGGGCGAACACCGGGGAGCTGTTTTTT
CASSEEQGANTGELFF
>TRBV19|TRBJ1-4|-|12|-
TGTGCCAGTAGTAACGCGAATGAAAAACTGTTTTTT
CASSNANEKLFF